These 12 T cell receptor beta chains share one sample of origin, sequenced in a study of a mutant IDH1 vaccine in newly diagnosed glioma. Time point here: baseline, week 1 (first vaccination visit). Treatment: pre-vaccination baseline after standard-of-care therapy. Produced via immunoSEQ multiplex PCR; TCRdb's table is partial and in-frame only. The sample has tens of thousands of clones; around 80% are singletons. The source material was PBMCs, sampled from a glioma patient treated with radiotherapy, temozolomide or both. The receptors shown here come from a woman between 40 and 50 years old with glioma.

This rearrangement joins TRBV5-6 to TRBJ1-3; D gene ambiguous. With 4 bases removed from V and 6 bases from J, the gap between germline ends came to 11 bases. Germline V gives CDR1 SGHDT, CDR2 YYEEEE. This CDR3 is built from 13 residues. The CDR3 loop reads CASSLLEENTIYF. Written as DNA, the CDR3 is TGTGCCAGCAGCCTCCTGGAGGAAAACACCATATATTTT.

The gene calls are TRBV18 and TRBJ1-4; 7 nucleotides line up with TRBD1. The CDR3 runs to 17 residues. The V and J ends lost 8 bases and 0 bases, in that order; junction bases with no gene match: 12. Germline V gene lookup returns CDR1 KGHSH and CDR2 LQKENI. The CDR3 region has the DNA TGTGCCAGCCGCGGAAGCCAGGGGGTTTCAACTAATGAAAAACTGTTTTTT. This codes for CASRGSQGVSTNEKLFF.

The chain links TRBV9 to TRBJ1-2; D perhaps matches TRBD1 (5 bases). The length of the CDR3 is 17 residues. V was trimmed by 3 bases and J by 2 bases, leaving 20 bases between them. CDR1 is SGDLS, CDR2 YYNGEE, per germline. Written as DNA, the CDR3 is TGTGCCAGCAGCGCTTTCTTCAGGACATCGATGAACTATGGCTACACCTTC. The encoded protein is CASSAFFRTSMNYGYTF.

CDR3 coding DNA: TGTGCCAGCAGTACTACGGGACAGTCAAAACTGTTTTTT. As protein: CASSTTGQSKLFF. V usage is TRBV6-5 and J usage is TRBJ1-4; TRBD1 agrees at 7 bases. The trim removed 5 bases at V and 10 bases at J, leaving 7 bases unmatched. The CDR3 runs to 13 residues. Germline V gives CDR1 MNHEY, CDR2 SVGAGI.

The V gene is TRBV2, the J gene TRBJ2-2; D not resolved. The V gene's germline CDR1 is SNHLY and CDR2 FYNNEI. The V and J ends lost 8 bases and 4 bases respectively, with 11 bases between them. The CDR3 covers 13 residues. The CDR3 bases are TGTGCCAGCGAAAGGACGCGCACCGGGGAGCTGTTTTTT. Protein product: CASERTRTGELFF.

This clone was recorded only once. The chain employs TRBV7-8 and TRBJ2-7; the match to TRBD2 covers 9 bases. The V gene's germline CDR1 is SGHVS and CDR2 FQNEAQ. V dropped 1 base and J dropped 6; count of bases not matched to a gene: 4. CDR3 length: 14 amino acids. This CDR3 is CASSLGGGGVEQYF. As DNA, the CDR3 is TGTGCCAGCAGCTTAGGCGGGGGGGGAGTCGAGCAGTACTTC.

V gene TRBV6-1 combines with J gene TRBJ2-7, with D unresolved. V lost 2 bases, J lost 4 bases, and 6 bases lay in between. Germline assignment: CDR1 MNHNS and CDR2 SASEGT. This CDR3 is built from 12 residues. The CDR3 DNA reads TGTGCCAGCAGTGAAACGGTTTACGAGCAGTACTTC. Protein product: CASSETVYEQYF.

J is TRBJ1-1 and V is TRBV19, with D tentatively TRBD1 (5 bases). Germline V gene data show CDR1 as LNHDA and CDR2 as SQIVND (reference sequence). CDR3 length equals 14 residues. The V end lost 6 bases, the J end lost 1 base, and 12 bases lay between the germline ends. The CDR3 DNA sequence: TGTGCCAGTAGGGGACCGATATCGAACACTGAAGCTTTCTTT. Amino acid sequence: CASRGPISNTEAFF.

The chain combines TRBV30 with TRBJ2-7, with D unclear. The ends were cut back, 5 bases at V and 3 bases at J, with 8 bases in the middle. Germline CDR1 and CDR2: GTSNPN and SVGIG (reference sequence). The CDR3 is 11 residues long. CDR3 bases: TGTGCCTGGGGATCGATCTACGAGCAGTACTTC. Its translation: CAWGSIYEQYF.

This clone was seen once. CDR3 in DNA: TGTGCCAGCAGCCCCAGTGAGGGGATTAACTATGGCTACACCTTC. Its translation is CASSPSEGINYGYTF. The chain joins TRBV11-2 to TRBJ1-2; maybe TRBD1 (5 bases). The CDR3 extends over 15 amino acids. Trimming left V 5 bases short and J 1 base short, with 14 bases between. The germline V gene has CDR1 SGHAT and CDR2 FQNNGV.

This chain joins TRBV5-4 and TRBJ1-2; D perhaps matches TRBD1 (6 bases). The CDR3 runs 16 residues. Trimming shortened V by 1 base and J by 0 bases, and 13 bases separated the two germline ends. Germline assignment: CDR1 SGHNT and CDR2 YYREEE (reference sequence). CDR3 DNA sequence: TGTGCCAGCAGCTTGTATTCAGGACAGACTAACTATGGCTACACCTTC. It yields the protein CASSLYSGQTNYGYTF.

This chain joins TRBV6-8 and TRBJ1-5; a weak D match, TRBD1 (5 bases). Trimming pared 2 bases from V and 2 bases from J, leaving 13 bases between. Per the germline V gene, CDR1 is MNHGY and CDR2 is SAAAGT. The length of the CDR3 is 16 residues. Here the CDR3 reads CASSYGAGHGNQPQHF. The CDR3 DNA sequence: TGTGCCAGCAGTTACGGAGCAGGGCACGGCAATCAGCCCCAGCATTTT.